A single sample gave rise to the 19 T cell receptor beta chains below, sequenced in a study of T cells in Graves' hyperthyroidism and ophthalmopathy. The TCR beta CDR3 regions underwent amplification using RNA transcripts as the source. Researchers ran a first-round RT-PCR on the TCR CDR3 using the HTBI primer set. A single record per CDR3 protein comes from TCRdb applying MiXCR to the multiplex PCR reads. The data show around 600,000 distinct CDR3 sequences, about 45% seen once. The sequenced sample consisted of peripheral blood or thyroid tissue (not recorded which). The receptors come from an adult man with Graves' disease, either hyperthyroidism or ophthalmopathy (not recorded which).

The chain is built from TRBV25-1 and TRBJ1-6; D is uncertain. This CDR3 comprises 11 residues. V gave up 8 bases and J gave up 10 bases, with 9 bases separating them. Germline values: CDR1 MGHDK, CDR2 SYGVNS. The CDR3 protein is CASVVGSPLHF. In DNA form, the CDR3 reads TGTGCCAGCGTAGTGGGCTCACCCCTCCACTTT.

The chain combines TRBV15 with TRBJ1-5; maybe TRBD1 (5 bases). V lost 1 base, J lost 9 bases, and 10 bases lay in between. The CDR3 totals 13 residues. In germline, CDR1 is LNHNV, CDR2 YYDKDF (reference sequence). The CDR3 DNA is TGTGCCACCAGCAGAGCCCAGGGAGGGCCCCAGCATTTT. Protein: CATSRAQGGPQHF.

With respect to this clonotype: Compared with germline, one end of the junction differs, possibly owing to a read error. V gene TRBV20-1 combines with J gene TRBJ2-7; TRBD1 matches at 9 bases. This CDR3 spans 14 amino acids. Germline lookup yields CDR1 DFQATT and CDR2 SNEGSKA (reference sequence). CDR3 residues: CSAPHPGQGYEQCF. In DNA, the CDR3 is TGCAGTGCTCCCCACCCGGGACAGGGCTACGAGCAGTGCTTC.

This clonotype was observed a handful of times. The rearrangement uses TRBV19 and TRBJ1-2, with D unclear. V lost 6 bases and J 4 bases, leaving 12 bases between the germline ends. The CDR3 is 13 residues long. The germline V gene has CDR1 LNHDA and CDR2 SQIVND (reference sequence). CDR3 nucleotides: TGTGCCAGTAGACGAAGACAAGTCTATGGCTACACCTTC. As protein: CASRRRQVYGYTF.

This clonotype was found many times. The chain links TRBV7-9 to TRBJ1-2; TRBD1 aligns across 7 bases. The V segment lost 5 bases and the J segment 2 bases; nucleotides outside the gene matches: 11. The CDR3 loop spans 16 amino acids. Germline lookup yields CDR1 SEHNR and CDR2 FQNEAQ (reference sequence). CDR3 nucleotides: TGTGCCAGCAGCAGCAGACCGGGACAGAGAAACTATGGCTACACCTTC. Amino acids: CASSSRPGQRNYGYTF.

This clonotype was found a few times. This sequence joins TRBV12-3 or TRBV12-4 and TRBJ2-7, with D unclear. V was clipped by 5 bases and J by 3 bases, with 8 bases between them. The CDR3 sequence is 12 residues long. The DNA of the CDR3 is TGTGCCAGCAGTCACGGCGTCTACGAGCAGTACTTC. Translation gives CASSHGVYEQYF.

This chain uses TRBV20-1 with TRBJ1-3; tentative D call: TRBD1 (6 bases). The CDR3 is 15 residues long. Trimming removed 3 bases from V and 2 bases from J, with 14 bases in between. In germline, CDR1 is DFQATT, CDR2 SNEGSKA (reference sequence). The CDR3 DNA reads TGCAGTGCTAGGGGGGCGGACAGTCCTGGAAACACCATATATTTT. Amino acid sequence: CSARGADSPGNTIYF.

The rearrangement joins TRBV5-1 to TRBJ1-6, with a weak D call TRBD1 (5 bases). V was cut by 3 bases and J by 7 bases, with 11 bases left in between. The CDR3 extends over 14 amino acids. Germline V gene sequence: CDR1 SGHRS, CDR2 YFSETQ. The CDR3 loop reads CASSSEGQNSPLHF. CDR3 in DNA: TGCGCCAGCAGCTCGGAGGGGCAGAATTCACCCCTCCACTTT.

This clonotype was observed at least ten times. The rearrangement links TRBV15 to TRBJ1-3; a weak D match, TRBD1 (5 bases). V was pared by 5 bases and J by 0 bases, with 17 bases between. CDR1 LNHNV and CDR2 YYDKDF come from the germline V gene (reference sequence). The CDR3 extends over 17 amino acids. CDR3 sequence reads: CATSGRGQINSGNTIYF. CDR3 sequence (DNA): TGTGCCACCAGCGGGCGTGGACAAATAAACTCTGGAAACACCATATATTTT.

This chain uses TRBV7-8 with TRBJ1-2; D may be TRBD1 (6 bases). This CDR3 has 11 amino acids. CDR1 SGHVS and CDR2 FQNEAQ come from the germline V gene. V shed 7 bases and J shed 11 bases, with 14 bases lying between them. The CDR3 loop reads CASMRGEGYTF. CDR3 nucleotides: TGTGCCAGCATGAGGGGGGAGGGGTACACCTTC.

The rearrangement uses TRBV6-1 and TRBJ2-5; TRBD1 or TRBD2 may be the D gene (5 bases each). CDR3 length: 12 residues. Trimming removed 5 bases at V and 9 bases at J, with 13 bases between. Germline CDR1 and CDR2: MNHNS and SASEGT. The CDR3 region has the DNA TGTGCCAGCAGTTACCGGGTGGGGGCCCAGTACTTC. Translation gives CASSYRVGAQYF.

This clonotype was detected only a few times. The chain couples TRBV12-3 or TRBV12-4 to TRBJ1-3, with no clear D. The V gene lost 8 bases and the J gene lost 0 bases, with 11 bases spanning the gap. The CDR3 loop spans 14 amino acids. CDR3 residues: CASLRISSGNTIYF. For the CDR3, the DNA is TGTGCCAGCCTACGTATTAGCTCTGGAAACACCATATATTTT.

The chain is built from TRBV5-4 and TRBJ1-1; weak D call: TRBD1 (6 bases). Between the trimmed V and J ends, which lost 4 bases and 5 bases, there was a span of 12 bases. The CDR3 extends over 13 amino acids. From germline, CDR1 is SGHNT and CDR2 YYREEE (reference sequence). In DNA, the CDR3 is TGTGCCAGCAGCGCTGACCAGGGGACTGAAGCTTTCTTT. Translating gives CASSADQGTEAFF.

The V call is TRBV10-3, the J call TRBJ1-5; D call uncertain. With 4 bases removed from V and 3 bases from J, the gap between germline ends came to 4 bases. The CDR3 spans 12 residues. CDR1 ENHRY and CDR2 SYGVKD come from the germline V gene. The DNA for the CDR3 is TGTGCCATCAGTGGCCCCAATCAGCCCCAGCATTTT. Translated: CAISGPNQPQHF.

The table lists this clonotype with a few counts. The chain recombines TRBV12-3 or TRBV12-4 with TRBJ1-2, with 7 bases lining up with TRBD1. The CDR3 sequence is 13 residues long. V was clipped by 4 bases and J by 8 bases; unmatched bases: 7. The CDR3 DNA is TGTGCCAGCAGTTCAGGGGGAACTATAGGCTACACCTTC. It encodes CASSSGGTIGYTF.

This clonotype has only one observation. The chain has TRBV7-3 and TRBJ1-6, with no clear D. The V and J ends lost 1 base and 10 bases respectively, with 8 bases between them. CDR3 length: 13 amino acids. Germline-derived CDR1 and CDR2 are SGHTA and FQGTGA. CDR3 sequence: CASSLKGESPLHF. The CDR3 nucleotides read TGTGCCAGCAGCTTAAAAGGAGAATCACCCCTCCACTTT.

This clonotype was counted only a few times. The V call is TRBV7-8, the J call TRBJ1-1; D remains ambiguous. Germline values: CDR1 SGHVS, CDR2 FQNEAQ. V lost 5 bases and J lost 4, with 5 bases in between. This CDR3 is built from 11 residues. CDR3 sequence: CASSHPTEAFF. In nucleotides, the CDR3 is TGTGCCAGCAGCCACCCCACTGAAGCTTTCTTT.

This clonotype was found many times. The CDR3 sequence is CASSGTSGSYEQYF. CDR3 nucleotide sequence: TGTGCCAGCAGTGGGACTAGCGGGAGTTACGAGCAGTACTTC. The chain recombines TRBV6-6 with TRBJ2-7; 14 positions match TRBD2. V lost 5 bases to trimming and J lost 4 bases; unmatched junction nucleotides: 1. CDR3 length: 14 amino acids. Germline CDR1 MNHNY, CDR2 SVGAGI (reference sequence).

This clonotype was detected many times. CDR3 DNA: TGTGCCAGCAGTGACCCGAGGGATGGCTACACCTTC. Residues: CASSDPRDGYTF. The J gene is TRBJ1-2, the V gene TRBV2; no clear D gene. The germline CDR1 and CDR2 sequences are SNHLY and FYNNEI. The CDR3 sequence is 12 residues long. V lost 3 bases and J lost 6, with 8 bases in between.